This T cell receptor (beta chain) originates from a study of T cell repertoires in cytomegalovirus infection. Overall study: It can be stated that public TCR beta signatures indicated CMV infection as well as a matching HLA type.

Points on this clonotype: Its cognate antigen is unknown.

This CDR3 is 14 amino acids long. From germline, CDR1 is MGHRA and CDR2 YSYEKL. The ends were cut back, 1 base at V and 7 bases at J, with 11 bases in the middle. Each CDR3 protein is one row after TCRdb ran MiXCR on the reads. In the table there are about 310,000 distinct CDR3 sequences, 25% of which are singletons. V and J are TRBV4-1 and TRBJ2-1; D may correspond to TRBD1 or TRBD2 (6 bases each). The specimen comprised cultured PBMCs, sampled from culture after CMV antigen stimulation. The TCR originated in a human donor in good health (CMV status not recorded). Some clones in this sample may be carry-over from other donors' samples. The CDR3 spells CASSQVGGLNEQFF. CDR3 DNA sequence: TGCGCCAGCAGCCAAGTAGGGGGGTTGAATGAGCAGTTCTTC.